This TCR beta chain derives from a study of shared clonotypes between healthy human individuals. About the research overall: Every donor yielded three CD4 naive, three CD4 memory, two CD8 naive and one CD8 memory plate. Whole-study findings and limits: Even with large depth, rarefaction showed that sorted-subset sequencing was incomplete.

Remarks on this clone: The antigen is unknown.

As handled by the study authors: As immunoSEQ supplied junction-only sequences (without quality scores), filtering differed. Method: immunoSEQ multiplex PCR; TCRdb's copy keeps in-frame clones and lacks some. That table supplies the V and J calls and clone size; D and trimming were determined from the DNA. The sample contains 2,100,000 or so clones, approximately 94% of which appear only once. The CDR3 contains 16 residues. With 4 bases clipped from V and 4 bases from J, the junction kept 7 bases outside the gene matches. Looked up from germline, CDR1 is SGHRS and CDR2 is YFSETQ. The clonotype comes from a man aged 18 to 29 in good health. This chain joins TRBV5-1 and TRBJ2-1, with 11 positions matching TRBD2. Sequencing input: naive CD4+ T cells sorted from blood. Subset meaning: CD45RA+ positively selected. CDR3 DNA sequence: TGCGCCAGCAGCCTTCCTAGCGGGAGGCCTTACAATGAGCAGTTCTTC. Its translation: CASSLPSGRPYNEQFF.